This TCR beta chain was sequenced during a study of a mutant IDH1 vaccine in newly diagnosed glioma. The CDR3 has 11 amino acids. The V gene lost 4 bases and the J gene lost 5 bases, with 5 bases spanning the gap. Germline V gene lookup returns CDR1 ENHRY and CDR2 SYGVKD. In its sample, this clone was seen once. Antigen unknown. Other DNA sequences in this specimen translate into the identical CDR3. Time point in this sample: week 23, last vaccination. Each vaccine dose was 300 ug of mutant IDH1 20-mer peptide, with topical imiquimod. The assay was immunoSEQ multiplex PCR, and TCRdb's table has in-frame clones only and misses some. The sample consists of 82,000 or so clones, roughly 85% of them appearing once.

This clonotype was obtained from a man aged 25-45 years with glioma. Some clones in this sample may be carry-over from other donors' samples. Sequenced material: PBMCs, taken from a glioma patient whose treatment included an IDH1 peptide vaccine. This sequence joins TRBV10-3 and TRBJ2-5, with D possibly TRBD2 on 5 matching bases. The CDR3 coding sequence is TGTGCCATCAGTGGAGGGGAGACCCAGTACTTC. Its protein is CAISGGETQYF.